Each of the 12 T cell receptor beta chains below was sequenced from the same sample in a study of neurological immune-mediated disorders. TCRdb redid the calling of the 5' RACE reads with MiXCR, one entry per CDR3 protein. Of about 74,000 distinct CDR3 sequences listed, around 5% are singletons. The sequenced material came from PBMCs. These receptors originate from a man aged 18 to 35 with multiple sclerosis.

This clonotype was seen at least ten times. This sequence joins TRBV28 and TRBJ2-1, with 11 nucleotides matching TRBD2. In germline, CDR1 is MDHEN, CDR2 SYDVKM. V gave up 5 bases and J gave up 7 bases; unmatched junction bases: 7. The CDR3 runs 15 residues. CDR3 in amino acids: CASSDTSGRRNEQFF. The DNA of the CDR3 is TGTGCCAGCAGTGATACTAGCGGGAGACGGAATGAGCAGTTCTTC. Complete variable domain (other parts from reference TRBV28 and TRBJ2-1): DVKVTQSSRYLVKRTGEKVFLECVQDMDHENMFWYRQDPGLGLRLIYFSYDVKMKEKGDIPEGYSVSREKKERFSLILESASTNQTSMYLCASSDTSGRRNEQFFGPGTRLTVL.

This clonotype rates as medium-sized. V usage is TRBV20-1 and J usage is TRBJ1-1; D unresolved. V lost 4 bases, J lost 5 bases, and 14 bases lay in between. This CDR3 is built from 13 residues. Germline V gene lookup returns CDR1 DFQATT and CDR2 SNEGSKA (reference sequence). Written as DNA, the CDR3 is TGCAGTGCTAATGGTGGCTGGGAGACTGAAGCTTTCTTT. Its protein is CSANGGWETEAFF.

Many counts were recorded for this clonotype. J is TRBJ1-6 and V is TRBV12-3 or TRBV12-4, with 7 positions matching TRBD1. The CDR3 has 17 amino acids. With V trimmed by 5 bases and J by 0 bases, 7 bases remained unmatched. The CDR3 protein is CASSLGGVSSYNSPLHF. CDR3 DNA: TGTGCCAGCAGTCTAGGGGGCGTGAGCTCCTATAATTCACCCCTCCACTTT.

This clonotype was seen repeatedly, ten times or more. The V and J genes are TRBV28 and TRBJ2-3, with 11 bases lining up with TRBD2. Germline-derived CDR1 and CDR2 are MDHEN and SYDVKM. V lost 5 bases and J lost 7; bases outside the gene matches: 14. The CDR3 loop spans 17 amino acids. CDR3 bases: TGTGCCAGCAGTACGTCACTAGCGGGAGAAAGTGTCTATACGCAGTATTTT. Its protein product is CASSTSLAGESVYTQYF.

This clonotype was counted a few times. The rearrangement uses TRBV29-1 and TRBJ1-1; D not certain. From germline, CDR1 is SQVTM and CDR2 ANQGSEA. CDR3 length: 12 residues. Trimming removed 3 bases from V and 4 bases from J, with 9 bases in between. The CDR3: CSVDLGSTEAFF. CDR3 nucleotide sequence: TGCAGCGTTGATTTAGGGAGCACTGAAGCTTTCTTT.

This clonotype was recorded many times. This sequence joins TRBV5-5 and TRBJ2-1; TRBD2 aligns across 8 bases. The germline V gene encodes CDR1 SGHKS and CDR2 YYEKEE (reference sequence). The CDR3 has 15 residues. The J segment lost 2 bases and the V segment lost 2 bases, leaving 3 bases of the junction unmatched. The CDR3 spells CASSFSGTAYNEQFF. CDR3 DNA: TGTGCCAGCAGCTTTAGCGGGACGGCCTACAATGAGCAGTTCTTC.

Many counts were recorded for this clonotype. This rearrangement joins TRBV5-1 to TRBJ2-7; D may be TRBD1 (7 bases). CDR1 is SGHRS and CDR2 is YFSETQ in the germline V gene. The V and J ends lost 0 bases and 7 bases respectively, with 14 bases between them. The CDR3 sequence is 14 residues long. DNA of the CDR3: TGCGCCAGCAGCTTGGTACAGGGGAGGATGGAGCAGTACTTC. This sequence encodes CASSLVQGRMEQYF.

This clonotype was picked up many times. The chain carries TRBV7-8 and TRBJ2-1; D gene uncertain. Germline V gene data show CDR1 as SGHVS and CDR2 as FQNEAQ. This CDR3 is 15 amino acids long. The V and J ends lost 2 bases and 3 bases respectively, with 11 bases between them. The CDR3 sequence: CASSLSWTLYNEQFF. CDR3 DNA sequence: TGTGCCAGCAGCTTATCGTGGACCCTCTACAATGAGCAGTTCTTC. Drawing the rest from reference TRBV7-8 and TRBJ2-1, the complete variable domain is GAGVSQSPRYKVAKRGQDVALRCDPISGHVSLFWYQQALGQGPEFLTYFQNEAQLDKSGLPSDRFFAERPEGSVSTLKIQRTQQEDSAVYLCASSLSWTLYNEQFFGPGTRLTVL.

At least ten counts were recorded for this clonotype. The chain links TRBV11-2 to TRBJ1-5, with D possibly being TRBD1 (5 bases). V was cut by 3 bases and J by 3 bases, with 15 bases left in between. The CDR3 extends over 16 amino acids. Per germline, CDR1 SGHAT and CDR2 FQNNGV. The CDR3 region is CASSFNRDAYNQPQHF. The CDR3 DNA sequence: TGTGCCAGCAGCTTCAACCGGGACGCCTACAATCAGCCCCAGCATTTT.

This clonotype was recorded many times. The chain is built from TRBV12-3 or TRBV12-4 and TRBJ1-5, with D unclear. CDR3 size: 13 residues. The V and J ends lost 6 bases and 2 bases respectively, with 8 bases between them. This chain's CDR3 is CASSPFGNQPQHF. The CDR3 nucleotides are TGTGCCAGCAGCCCCTTCGGCAATCAGCCCCAGCATTTT.

This clonotype came up many times. The genes are TRBV7-2 and TRBJ1-3, with no clear D. CDR3 size: 17 residues. V lost 5 bases, J lost 0 bases, and 17 bases lay in between. Germline CDR1 and CDR2: SGHTA and FQGNSA. DNA of the CDR3: TGTGCCAGCAGCCACGAACGGAGACCTTCCTCTGGAAACACCATATATTTT. Its protein product is CASSHERRPSSGNTIYF.

The J gene is TRBJ1-1, the V gene TRBV12-3 or TRBV12-4; D is uncertain. Trimming removed 5 bases at V and 7 bases at J, with 8 bases between. CDR3 length: 11 residues. CDR3 bases: TGTGCCAGCAGTATAGAGGGTGAAGCTTTCTTT. Amino acids: CASSIEGEAFF.